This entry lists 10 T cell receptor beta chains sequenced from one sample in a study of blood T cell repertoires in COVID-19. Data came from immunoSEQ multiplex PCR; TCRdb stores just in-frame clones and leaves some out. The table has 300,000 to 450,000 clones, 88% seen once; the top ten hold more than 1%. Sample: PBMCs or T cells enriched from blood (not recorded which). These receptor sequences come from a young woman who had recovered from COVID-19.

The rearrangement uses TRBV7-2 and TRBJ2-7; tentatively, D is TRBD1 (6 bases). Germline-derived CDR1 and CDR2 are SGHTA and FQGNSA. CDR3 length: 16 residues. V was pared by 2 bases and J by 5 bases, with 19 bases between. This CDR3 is CASSLSSGQTPNEQYF. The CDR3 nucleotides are TGTGCCAGCAGCTTATCCTCGGGACAAACTCCTAACGAGCAGTACTTC.

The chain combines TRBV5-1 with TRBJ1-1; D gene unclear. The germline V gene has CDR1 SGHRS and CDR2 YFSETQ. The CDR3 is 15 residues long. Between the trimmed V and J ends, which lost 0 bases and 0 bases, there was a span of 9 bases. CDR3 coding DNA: TGCGCCAGCAGCTTGGGTGCCAGTTTGAACACTGAAGCTTTCTTT. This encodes CASSLGASLNTEAFF.

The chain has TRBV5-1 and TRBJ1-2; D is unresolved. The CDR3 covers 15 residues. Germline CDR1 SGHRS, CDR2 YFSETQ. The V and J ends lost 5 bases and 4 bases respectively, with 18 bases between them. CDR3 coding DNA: TGCGCCAGCAGGTCGGAGCCCGGGGTAAGCTATGGCTACACCTTC. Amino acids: CASRSEPGVSYGYTF.

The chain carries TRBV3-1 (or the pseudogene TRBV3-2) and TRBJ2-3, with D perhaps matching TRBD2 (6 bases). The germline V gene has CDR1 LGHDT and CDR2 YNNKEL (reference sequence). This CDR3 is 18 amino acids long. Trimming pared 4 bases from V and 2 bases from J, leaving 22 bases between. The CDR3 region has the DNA TGTGCCAGCAGCCCATCATTTATTCTAGCGATCTCCACAGATACGCAGTATTTT. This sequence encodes CASSPSFILAISTDTQYF.

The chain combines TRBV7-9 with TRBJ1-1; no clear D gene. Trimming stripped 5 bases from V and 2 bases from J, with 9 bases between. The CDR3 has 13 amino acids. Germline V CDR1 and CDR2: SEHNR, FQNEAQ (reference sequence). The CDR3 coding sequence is TGTGCCAGCAGCCGTGCGGGAAACACTGAAGCTTTCTTT. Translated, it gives CASSRAGNTEAFF.

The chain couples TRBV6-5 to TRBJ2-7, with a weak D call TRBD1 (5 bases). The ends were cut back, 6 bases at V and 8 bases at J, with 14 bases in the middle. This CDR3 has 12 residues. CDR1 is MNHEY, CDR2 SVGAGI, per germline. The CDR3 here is CASSDPQGKQYF. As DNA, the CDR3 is TGTGCCAGCAGCGATCCTCAGGGAAAGCAGTACTTC.

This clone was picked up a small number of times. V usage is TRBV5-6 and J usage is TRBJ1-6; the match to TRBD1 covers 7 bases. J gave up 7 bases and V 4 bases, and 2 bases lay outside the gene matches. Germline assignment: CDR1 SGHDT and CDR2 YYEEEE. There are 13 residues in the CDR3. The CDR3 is CASSTDRNSPLHF. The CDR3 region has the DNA TGTGCCAGCAGCACGGACAGGAATTCACCCCTCCACTTT. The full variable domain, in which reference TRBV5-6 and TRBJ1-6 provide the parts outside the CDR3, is DAGVTQSPTHLIKTRGQQVTLRCSPKSGHDTVSWYQQALGQGPQFIFQYYEEEERQRGNFPDRFSGHQFPNYSSELNVNALLLGDSALYLCASSTDRNSPLHFGNGTRLTVT.

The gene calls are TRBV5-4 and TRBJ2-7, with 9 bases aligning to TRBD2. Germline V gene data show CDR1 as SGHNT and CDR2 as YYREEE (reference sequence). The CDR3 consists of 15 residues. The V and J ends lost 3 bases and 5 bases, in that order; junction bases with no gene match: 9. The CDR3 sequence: CASSWTERGAHEQYF. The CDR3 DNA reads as TGTGCCAGCAGCTGGACCGAGCGGGGGGCCCACGAGCAGTACTTC.

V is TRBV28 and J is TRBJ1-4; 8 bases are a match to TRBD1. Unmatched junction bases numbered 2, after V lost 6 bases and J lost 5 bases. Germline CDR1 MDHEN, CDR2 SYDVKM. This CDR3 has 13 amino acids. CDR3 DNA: TGTGCCAGCAGAAGGACAGGGAATGAAAAACTGTTTTTT. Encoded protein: CASRRTGNEKLFF.

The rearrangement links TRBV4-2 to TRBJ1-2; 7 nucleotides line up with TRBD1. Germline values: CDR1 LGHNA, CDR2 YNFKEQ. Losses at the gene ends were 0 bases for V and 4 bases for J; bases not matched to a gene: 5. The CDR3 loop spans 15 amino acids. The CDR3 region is CASSQDPTGAYGYTF. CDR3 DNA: TGTGCCAGCAGCCAAGACCCAACAGGGGCCTATGGCTACACCTTC.